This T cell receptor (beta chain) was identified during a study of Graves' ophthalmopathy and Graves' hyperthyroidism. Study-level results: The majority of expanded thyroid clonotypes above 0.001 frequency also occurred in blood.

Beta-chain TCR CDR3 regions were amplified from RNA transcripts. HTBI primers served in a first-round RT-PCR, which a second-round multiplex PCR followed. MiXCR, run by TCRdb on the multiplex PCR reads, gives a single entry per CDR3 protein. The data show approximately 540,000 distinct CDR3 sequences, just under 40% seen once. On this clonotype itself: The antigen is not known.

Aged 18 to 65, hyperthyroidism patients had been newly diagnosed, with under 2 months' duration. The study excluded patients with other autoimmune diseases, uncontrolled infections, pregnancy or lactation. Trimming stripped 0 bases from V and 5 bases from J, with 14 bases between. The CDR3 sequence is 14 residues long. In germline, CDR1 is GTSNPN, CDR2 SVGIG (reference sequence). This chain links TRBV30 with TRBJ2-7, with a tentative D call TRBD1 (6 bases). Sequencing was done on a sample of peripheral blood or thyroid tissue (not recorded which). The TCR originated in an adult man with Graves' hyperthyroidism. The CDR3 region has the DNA TGTGCCTGGAGTGTACAGGGTAGAGGGGACGAGCAGTACTTC. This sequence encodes CAWSVQGRGDEQYF.